This TCR beta chain is drawn from a study of T cell changes during pregnancy in multiple sclerosis (dated by TCRdb to about 2019). Regarding the study in general: Changes in the T cell repertoire over the course of pregnancy were examined in this study in women with multiple sclerosis.

Libraries came from the immunoSEQ multiplex PCR assay. TCRdb retrieved this table from immuneACCESS and kept in-frame rearrangements only. Not all clones are present; in checked studies, unresolved V genes account for under half, and no reason is known for the remainder. The sample table contains roughly 20,000 clones; only one count was recorded for 89% of them. The ten largest clones represent 7.5% of the sample. V is clipped by 4 bases and J by 6 bases, and the sequence between their germline boundaries is 13 bases long. CDR1 and CDR2 are drawn from the germline V gene (reference sequence): SEHNR, FQNEAQ. Including cysteine and phenylalanine, the CDR3 has 13 amino acids. Only the CDR3 part of the read is kept: 39 bases, read in frame from the first base. Turning to this clone: There is no known antigen for this receptor. Base quality data are lacking; no much larger clone is found one base away.

This clonotype was sampled from a female donor in good health, enrolled as a control in a pregnancy study. Here the sequenced sample was CD8+ T cells from peripheral blood mononuclear cells, taken in the second trimester of pregnancy. The rearrangement combines TRBV7-9 with TRBJ2-7; a tentative D call is TRBD2 (7 bases match). DNA sequence: TGTGCCAGCAGCTCACGGGGGGCAGGCGAGCAGTACTTC. Translated, it gives CASSSRGAGEQYF.